The text below deals with one TCR beta chain. What it binds is not known. This specimen belongs to a study of shared clonotypes between healthy human individuals. Study-level background: There were three CD4 naive, three CD4 memory, two CD8 naive and one CD8 memory plates per donor.

Profiling relied on immunoSEQ multiplex PCR, and the TCRdb table lists in-frame clones only, not all of them. The sample carries 800,000 to 1,200,000 clones, about four fifths recorded once. Study findings and constraints: Specimens sampled were limited to blood, with tissue repertoires likely differing.

The CDR3 is 14 amino acids. V lost 5 bases and J 7 bases, leaving 12 bases between the germline ends. CDR1 is MNHEY, CDR2 SVGAGI, per germline. A split of CD4+ cells into CD45RA+ naive and CD45RA-negative memory subsets was performed. Sequencing input: memory CD4+ T cells from PBMCs. The subset here: CD45RA-negative fraction. This clonotype was sampled from a man younger than 35 in good health. Some clones in this sample may be carry-over from other donors' samples. The chain combines TRBV6-5 with TRBJ1-6; D is perhaps TRBD1 (6 bases). CDR3 coding DNA: TGTGCCAGCAGTGACCAACAGGGAAATTCACCCCTCCACTTT. Translating gives CASSDQQGNSPLHF.